The present T cell receptor beta chain was sequenced within a study of blood T cell repertoires in COVID-19. At the level of the study: Samples representing acute and convalescent COVID-19 were sourced from the United States, Italy and Spain.

In germline, CDR1 is LGHNT, CDR2 FRNRAP. Losses at the gene ends were 8 bases for V and 1 base for J; bases not matched to a gene: 6. This CDR3 contains 14 residues. Cohort allocation depended upon clinical history that participants reported. A COVID-19 case was met by exposed participants within 2 weeks before study entry. Per the original methods: From reference gene primer amplification, estimates of nucleated cell counts were derived. TCRdb's table, derived via immunoSEQ multiplex PCR, lists solely in-frame clones and lacks some. For V, J and clone size, that table is used; D and trimming come from the DNA. The top ten hold about 4.7% of the sample, which has about 210,000 clones, approximately 86% seen once. This clone was found once.

The sample taken for sequencing was PBMCs or T cells enriched from blood (not recorded which). The sequence was collected from a woman in her 30s who had been exposed to COVID-19. This chain connects TRBV12-5 to TRBJ2-7; 9 bases map to TRBD1. As DNA, the CDR3 is TGTGCTAGTTCCCGACAGGGGGTATCCTACGAGCAGTACTTC. Protein sequence: CASSRQGVSYEQYF.